Listed here are 16 T cell receptor beta chains from one sample, sequenced in a study of shared clonotypes between healthy human individuals. Using immunoSEQ multiplex PCR, the repertoire was profiled, and TCRdb retains in-frame clones only, with some absent. This sample yields around 600,000 clones, of which around 95% are seen a single time; 0.095% to 0.14% belongs to the top ten. Naive CD8 cells, CD45RO-negative and positively selected for CCR7, excluded terminally differentiated effector memory CD45RA+ cells. The material sequenced was naive CD8+ T cells sorted from blood. These receptors all stem from a woman aged 30 to 39 in good health.

This chain connects TRBV30 to TRBJ1-2; D is uncertain. In germline, CDR1 is GTSNPN, CDR2 SVGIG (reference sequence). V lost 4 bases to trimming and J lost 0 bases, with 12 bases between them. The CDR3 sequence is 14 residues long. The CDR3 DNA reads as TGTGCCTGGATCCAGGACGATGCTAACTATGGCTACACCTTC. It encodes CAWIQDDANYGYTF.

This chain uses TRBV4-1 with TRBJ2-5; 7 bases line up with TRBD2. The J call may be mistaken, given a closer DNA end match to TRBJ2-7. CDR3 length: 15 amino acids. CDR1 and CDR2 (germline): MGHRA, YSYEKL. As DNA, the CDR3 is TGCGCCAGCAGCCATCTCGAGACTAGCAGGGACGAGCAGTACTTC. Protein sequence: CASSHLETSRDEQYF.

The rearrangement joins TRBV7-9 to TRBJ2-7, with D hard to call. V dropped 1 base and J dropped 4 bases, with 8 bases sitting between them. Germline CDR1 reads SEHNR; CDR2 reads FQNEAQ (reference sequence). The CDR3 is 13 amino acids. The chain's CDR3 is CASSLGIGYEQYF. CDR3 DNA sequence: TGTGCCAGCAGCTTAGGTATAGGGTACGAGCAGTACTTC. The entire variable domain, with the rest obtained from reference TRBV7-9 and TRBJ2-7, is as follows: DTGVSQNPRHKITKRGQNVTFRCDPISEHNRLYWYRQTLGQGPEFLTYFQNEAQLEKSRLLSDRFSAERPKGSFSTLEIQRTEQGDSAMYLCASSLGIGYEQYFGPGTRLTVT.

The chain employs TRBV7-9 and TRBJ2-7; no firm D call. The CDR3 consists of 15 residues. V lost 1 base, J lost 2 bases, and 12 bases lay in between. Germline CDR1 and CDR2: SEHNR and FQNEAQ (reference sequence). The CDR3 region has the DNA TGTGCCAGCAGCTTAGTGTCGGAGATCACCTACGAGCAGTACTTC. This sequence encodes CASSLVSEITYEQYF.

Only one count was recorded for this clone. The J gene is TRBJ2-7, the V gene TRBV7-9; TRBD2 is a possible D gene (6 bases). Germline V gives CDR1 SEHNR, CDR2 FQNEAQ (reference sequence). V dropped 8 bases and J dropped 1 base, with 15 bases sitting between them. The CDR3 runs 14 residues. CDR3: CASQIAERSYEQYF. The DNA of the CDR3 is TGTGCCAGCCAAATAGCGGAGAGATCCTACGAGCAGTACTTC. Looking up the rest from reference TRBV7-9 and TRBJ2-7 gives the full variable domain: DTGVSQNPRHKITKRGQNVTFRCDPISEHNRLYWYRQTLGQGPEFLTYFQNEAQLEKSRLLSDRFSAERPKGSFSTLEIQRTEQGDSAMYLCASQIAERSYEQYFGPGTRLTVT.

The V call is TRBV5-1, the J call TRBJ2-7, with TRBD1 identical over 7 bases. The germline V gene encodes CDR1 SGHRS and CDR2 YFSETQ. Losses at the gene ends were 4 bases for V and 4 bases for J; bases not matched to a gene: 5. The CDR3 extends over 13 amino acids. For the CDR3, the DNA is TGCGCCAGCAGCGCCGCAGGGGGTTACGAGCAGTACTTC. This translates into CASSAAGGYEQYF.

The J gene is TRBJ2-1, the V gene TRBV7-2; D remains unclear. This CDR3 is 16 amino acids long. CDR1 and CDR2 (germline): SGHTA, FQGNSA. V dropped 2 bases and J dropped 3 bases, with 14 bases sitting between them. The CDR3 nucleotides are TGTGCCAGCAGCTTACGGGCAGCGAACTTCTACAATGAGCAGTTCTTC. Amino acids: CASSLRAANFYNEQFF. The entire variable domain, with the rest obtained from reference TRBV7-2 and TRBJ2-1, is as follows: GAGVSQSPSNKVTEKGKDVELRCDPISGHTALYWYRQSLGQGLEFLIYFQGNSAPDKSGLPSDRFSAERTGGSVSTLTIQRTQQEDSAVYLCASSLRAANFYNEQFFGPGTRLTVL.

The rearrangement joins TRBV11-2 to TRBJ2-3; D not certain. This CDR3 is 13 amino acids long. Per the germline V gene, CDR1 is SGHAT and CDR2 is FQNNGV. Trimming took off 5 bases at V and 4 bases at J, with 10 bases between the two ends. The CDR3 region is CASSVTGSDTQYF. CDR3 DNA sequence: TGTGCCAGCAGCGTGACGGGCTCAGATACGCAGTATTTT.

The chain employs TRBV30 and TRBJ2-2, with D perhaps matching TRBD1 (5 bases). The germline CDR1 and CDR2 sequences are GTSNPN and SVGIG (reference sequence). This CDR3 comprises 13 residues. Trimming pared 3 bases from V and 6 bases from J, leaving 11 bases between. CDR3 sequence reads: CAWRVQGAGELFF. As DNA, the CDR3 is TGTGCCTGGAGGGTGCAGGGCGCCGGGGAGCTGTTTTTT.

The chain recombines TRBV2 with TRBJ2-7, with a weak D call TRBD2 (5 bases). There are 16 residues in the CDR3. With 7 bases removed from V and 0 bases from J, the gap between germline ends came to 19 bases. Per the germline V gene, CDR1 is SNHLY and CDR2 is FYNNEI. Here the CDR3 reads CASTEGGRWGSYEQYF. For the CDR3, the DNA is TGTGCCAGCACCGAAGGAGGCAGGTGGGGCTCCTACGAGCAGTACTTC.

V is TRBV4-1 and J is TRBJ1-6; TRBD1 aligns across 7 bases. V lost 1 base, J lost 3 bases, and 3 bases stayed unmatched. The length of the CDR3 is 16 residues. Germline V lookup: CDR1 MGHRA, CDR2 YSYEKL. CDR3 loop: CASSQGTGDYNSPLHF. As DNA, the CDR3 is TGCGCCAGCAGCCAAGGAACAGGGGACTATAATTCACCCCTCCACTTT.

This clone occurred a few times. This CDR3 is CSVVQGLGTEAFF. CDR3 DNA: TGCAGCGTTGTGCAGGGGTTGGGGACTGAAGCTTTCTTT. The V and J genes are TRBV29-1 and TRBJ1-1, with D possibly being TRBD1 (6 bases). CDR3 length equals 13 residues. V was pared by 4 bases and J by 5 bases, with 14 bases between. Germline V CDR1 and CDR2: SQVTM, ANQGSEA.

The chain has TRBV27 and TRBJ1-5; D unresolved. V was pared by 0 bases and J by 5 bases, with 5 bases between. The CDR3 totals 13 residues. CDR1 and CDR2 (germline): MNHEY, SMNVEV (reference sequence). The CDR3 coding sequence is TGTGCCAGCAGTTTATCCCCTCATCAGCCCCAGCATTTT. Its protein is CASSLSPHQPQHF.

This clone was observed once. The chain couples TRBV27 to TRBJ2-3; maybe TRBD2 (6 bases). V was pared by 0 bases and J by 4 bases, with 11 bases between. Germline CDR1 is MNHEY and CDR2 is SMNVEV (reference sequence). This CDR3 contains 15 residues. The CDR3 reads CASSLSTGAADTQYF. DNA of the CDR3: TGTGCCAGCAGTTTATCGACGGGAGCGGCAGATACGCAGTATTTT.

The rearrangement uses TRBV7-6 and TRBJ1-3; D unresolved. The CDR3 covers 15 residues. Germline CDR1 is SGHVS and CDR2 is FNYEAQ. The V end was cut by 4 bases, the J end by 4 bases, with 14 bases between. The CDR3 sequence is CASSSDAGSGNTIYF. The CDR3 DNA sequence: TGTGCCAGCAGCTCAGACGCGGGGTCGGGAAACACCATATATTTT.

V is TRBV7-9 and J is TRBJ2-7; 8 positions agree with TRBD1. V gave up 7 bases and J gave up 0 bases; unmatched junction bases: 8. The CDR3 totals 15 residues. From germline, CDR1 is SEHNR and CDR2 FQNEAQ (reference sequence). The CDR3 is CASTFGQGSSYEQYF. Here the CDR3 DNA reads TGTGCCAGCACCTTCGGACAGGGAAGCTCCTACGAGCAGTACTTC.